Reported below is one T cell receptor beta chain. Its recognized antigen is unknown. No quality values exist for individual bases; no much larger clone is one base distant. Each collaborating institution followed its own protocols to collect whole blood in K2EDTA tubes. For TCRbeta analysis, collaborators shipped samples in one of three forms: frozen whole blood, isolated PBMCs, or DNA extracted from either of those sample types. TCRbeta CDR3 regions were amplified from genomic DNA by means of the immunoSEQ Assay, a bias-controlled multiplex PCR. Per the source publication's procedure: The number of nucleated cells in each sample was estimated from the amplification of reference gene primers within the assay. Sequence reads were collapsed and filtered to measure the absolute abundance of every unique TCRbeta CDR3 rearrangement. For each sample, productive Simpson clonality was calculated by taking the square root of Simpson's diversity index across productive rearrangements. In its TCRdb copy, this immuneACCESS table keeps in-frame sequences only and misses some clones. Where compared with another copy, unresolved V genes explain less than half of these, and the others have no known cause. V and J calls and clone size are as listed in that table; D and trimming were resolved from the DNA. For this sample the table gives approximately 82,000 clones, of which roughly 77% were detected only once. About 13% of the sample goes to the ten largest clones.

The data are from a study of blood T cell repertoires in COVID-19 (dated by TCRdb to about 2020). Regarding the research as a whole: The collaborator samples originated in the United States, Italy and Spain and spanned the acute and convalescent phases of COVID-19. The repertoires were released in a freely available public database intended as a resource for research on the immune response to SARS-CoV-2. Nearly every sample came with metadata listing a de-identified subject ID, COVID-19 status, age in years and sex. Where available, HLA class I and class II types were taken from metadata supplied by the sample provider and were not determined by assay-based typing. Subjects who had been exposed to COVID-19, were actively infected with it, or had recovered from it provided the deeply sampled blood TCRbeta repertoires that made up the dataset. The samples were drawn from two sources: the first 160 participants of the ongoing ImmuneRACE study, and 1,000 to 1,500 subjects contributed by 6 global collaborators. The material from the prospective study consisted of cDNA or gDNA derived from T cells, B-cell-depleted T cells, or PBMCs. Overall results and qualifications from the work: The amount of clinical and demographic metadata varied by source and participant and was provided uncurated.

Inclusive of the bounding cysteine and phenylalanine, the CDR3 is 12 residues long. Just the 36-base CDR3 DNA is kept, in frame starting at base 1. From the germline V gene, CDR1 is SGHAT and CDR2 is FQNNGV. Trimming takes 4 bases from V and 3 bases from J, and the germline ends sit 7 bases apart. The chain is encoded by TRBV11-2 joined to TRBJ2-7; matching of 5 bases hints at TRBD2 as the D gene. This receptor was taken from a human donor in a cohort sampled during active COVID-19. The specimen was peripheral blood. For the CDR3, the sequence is CASSSGIYEQYF. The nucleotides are TGTGCCAGCAGCTCCGGGATCTACGAGCAGTACTTC. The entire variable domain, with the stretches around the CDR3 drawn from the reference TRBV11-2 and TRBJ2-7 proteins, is EAGVAQSPRYKIIEKRQSVAFWCNPISGHATLYWYQQILGQGPKLLIQFQNNGVVDDSQLPKDRFSAERLKGVDSTLKIQPAKLEDSAVYLCASSSGIYEQYFGPGTRLTVT.